This T cell receptor beta chain emerged from a study of cytomegalovirus exposure and HLA in healthy donors. PCR involved 60 Vbeta and 13 Jbeta primers. Profiled with immunoSEQ multiplex PCR; TCRdb holds only in-frame clones, not every one. The sample lists 180,000 or so clones; 65% to 85% were seen once. The CDR3 runs 15 residues. V lost 0 bases, J lost 5 bases, and 13 bases lay in between. CDR1 is LNHNV and CDR2 is YYDKDF in the germline V gene (reference sequence). This clone turned up a few times. The clonotype originates from a boy aged 2 to 9 in good health and CMV-seronegative. Source material: PBMCs. V gene TRBV15 combines with J gene TRBJ1-1; D not resolved. Written as DNA, the CDR3 is TGTGCCACCAGCAGAGATCGAGGAGCTGGGACTGAAGCTTTCTTT. Amino acid sequence: CATSRDRGAGTEAFF.